This T cell receptor (beta chain) was recovered during a study of radiation and T cells in renal cell carcinoma. As for the study in general: Nephrectomy followed 15 Gy stereotactic body radiation by 4 weeks. Study-level points and caveats: Without pretreatment biopsies, baseline tumor clonotype presence was undetermined.

Time point meaning: blood 2 weeks post-SBRT. The treatment here: 15 Gy SBRT to primary tumor, nephrectomy 4 weeks later. Using immunoSEQ multiplex PCR, the repertoire was profiled, and TCRdb retains in-frame clones only, with some absent. Among tens of thousands of clones listed, less than 85% were seen once. V was shortened by 4 bases and J by 8 bases, with 14 bases between the two germline ends. The CDR3 runs 13 residues. Germline values: CDR1 ENHRY, CDR2 SYGVKD. This clone was counted only a few times. What it binds is unknown. The starting material was blood, obtained from a patient whose treatment included radiotherapy and nephrectomy. The chain recombines TRBV10-3 with TRBJ1-1, with a tentative D call TRBD1 (5 bases). The clonotype was recovered from a woman aged 70 to 79 with renal cell carcinoma. The CDR3 DNA reads as TGTGCCATCAGTGTATACGCAGGGAGGGAAGCTTTCTTT. Protein: CAISVYAGREAFF.